Shown below are 5 T cell receptor beta chains from a single sample sequenced in a study of cytomegalovirus exposure and HLA in healthy donors. The PCR had 60 Vbeta and 13 Jbeta primers. TCRdb keeps only in-frame clones here, not all; method: immunoSEQ multiplex PCR. The table records just over 60,000 clones, around 87% of them present only once. The sequenced material came from PBMCs. The receptor set was obtained from a man between 18 and 29 years old in good health and CMV-seronegative.

This CDR3 reads CASSLGRLGGTEAFF. The CDR3 DNA reads TGTGCCAGCAGCTTAGGGAGACTCGGCGGCACTGAAGCTTTCTTT. This chain uses TRBV13 with TRBJ1-1; D is uncertain. The ends were cut back, 0 bases at V and 4 bases at J, with 12 bases in the middle. This CDR3 contains 15 residues. In germline, CDR1 is PRHDT, CDR2 FYEKMQ (reference sequence).

This sequence joins TRBV6-5 and TRBJ1-6, with 8 bases aligning to TRBD1. The CDR3 has 16 residues. Germline V gene lookup returns CDR1 MNHEY and CDR2 SVGAGI. The ends lost 2 bases at V and 8 bases at J; junction bases unmatched: 8. CDR3 sequence (DNA): TGTGCCAGCAGTTACGGTCCCGGACAGGGCTATTCACCCCTCCACTTT. Amino acids: CASSYGPGQGYSPLHF.

The chain combines TRBV18 with TRBJ1-1; a weak D match, TRBD1 (5 bases). Trimming took off 1 base at V and 8 bases at J, with 11 bases between the two ends. The CDR3 loop spans 13 amino acids. Germline lookup yields CDR1 KGHSH and CDR2 LQKENI. The CDR3 nucleotides are TGTGCCAGCTCACCACTCGGGGGAGGGGAAGCTTTCTTT. Translated: CASSPLGGGEAFF.

J is TRBJ2-3 and V is TRBV2; 9 bases agree with TRBD1. CDR3 length: 14 amino acids. Germline lookup yields CDR1 SNHLY and CDR2 FYNNEI. V was clipped by 3 bases and J by 6 bases; unmatched bases: 4. The CDR3: CASSDRTGADTQYF. The CDR3 region has the DNA TGTGCCAGCAGTGATCGGACAGGGGCGGATACGCAGTATTTT.

This clone was recorded only once. V and J are TRBV29-1 and TRBJ2-1, with 7 bases fitting TRBD1. The V gene's germline CDR1 is SQVTM and CDR2 ANQGSEA. The ends lost 5 bases at V and 8 bases at J; junction bases unmatched: 6. The CDR3 runs to 12 residues. CDR3 region: CSVLQGHDEQFF. CDR3 in DNA: TGCAGCGTTCTACAGGGGCACGATGAGCAGTTCTTC.